This TCR beta chain was documented in a study of blood T cell repertoires in COVID-19. This CDR3 has 11 residues. V dropped 5 bases and J dropped 4 bases, with 8 bases sitting between them. Germline assignment: CDR1 GTSNPN and CDR2 SVGIG (reference sequence). In the study's own analysis: Quantification of nucleated cells was approximated via reference gene primer amplification. The repertoire was sequenced with immunoSEQ multiplex PCR; TCRdb's copy has only in-frame clones and lacks some. V and J calls and clone size are those listed in that table; D and trimming were worked out from the DNA. The data hold about 280,000 clones, with around 85% observed a single time.

The V and J genes are TRBV30 and TRBJ2-5; D gene ambiguous. What was sequenced was peripheral blood. The clonotype comes from a woman younger than 45 who had recovered from COVID-19. The CDR3 nucleotides read TGTGCCTGGGGCGCCAGAGAGACCCAGTACTTC. This encodes CAWGARETQYF.